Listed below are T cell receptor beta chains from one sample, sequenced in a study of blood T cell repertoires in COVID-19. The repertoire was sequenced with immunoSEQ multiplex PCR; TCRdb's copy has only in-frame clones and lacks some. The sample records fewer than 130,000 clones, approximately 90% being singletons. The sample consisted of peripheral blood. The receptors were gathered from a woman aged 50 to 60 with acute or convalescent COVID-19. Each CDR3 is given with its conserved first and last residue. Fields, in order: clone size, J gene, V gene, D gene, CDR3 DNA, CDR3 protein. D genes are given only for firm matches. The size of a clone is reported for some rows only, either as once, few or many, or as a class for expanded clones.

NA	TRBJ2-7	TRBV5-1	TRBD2	TGCGCCAGCAGCATCGGGACTAGCGGTCTCTACGAGCAGTACTTC	CASSIGTSGLYEQYF
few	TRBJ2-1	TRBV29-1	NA	TGCAGTTGGCTAGCGTACAATGAGCAGTTCTTC	CSWLAYNEQFF
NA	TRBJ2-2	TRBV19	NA	TGTGCCAGTAGTTCGAGCGGGCCCCGCGCGAACACCGGGGAGCTGTTTTTT	CASSSSGPRANTGELFF
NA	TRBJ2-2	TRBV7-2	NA	TGTGCCAGCAGCTTAAGGAGGAACACCGGGGAGCTGTTTTTT	CASSLRRNTGELFF
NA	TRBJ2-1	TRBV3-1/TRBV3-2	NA	TGTGCCAGCAGCCAAGACGAGGCCTACAATGAGCAGTTCTTC	CASSQDEAYNEQFF
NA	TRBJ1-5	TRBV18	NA	TGTGCCAGCTCACCGGCGGCGGGGGGCTTGAGCAATCAGCCCCAGCATTTT	CASSPAAGGLSNQPQHF
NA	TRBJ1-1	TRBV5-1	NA	TGCGCCAGCAGGGGTGAGACAATAGCTTTCTTT	CASRGETIAFF
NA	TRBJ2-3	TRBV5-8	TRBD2	TGTGCCAGCACCCAGGAGGGCGGGAGTGGGGCAGATACGCAGTATTTT	CASTQEGGSGADTQYF
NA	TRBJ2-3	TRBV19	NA	TGTGCCAGTAGTGACTACAAGACAGATACGCAGTATTTT	CASSDYKTDTQYF
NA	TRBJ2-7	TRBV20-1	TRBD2	TGCAGTGCTAGTCTAGCGGGACCTAAGGTGCAGTACTTC	CSASLAGPKVQYF
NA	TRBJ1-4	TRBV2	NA	TGTGCCAGCAGCTACGACAGTGCAACTAATGAAAAACTGTTTTTT	CASSYDSATNEKLFF
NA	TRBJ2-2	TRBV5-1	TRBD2	TGCGCCAGCAGCTTGATAGCGGGAGCGGGAGGGGAGCTGTTTTTT	CASSLIAGAGGELFF
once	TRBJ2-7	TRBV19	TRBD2	TGTGCCAGCCGACGGGAGGACCTCTCCTACGAGCAGTACTTC	CASRREDLSYEQYF
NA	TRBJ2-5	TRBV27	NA	TGTGCCAGCAGGAAGGGGGAGACCCAGTACTTC	CASRKGETQYF
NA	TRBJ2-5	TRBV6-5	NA	TGTGCCACCAGCCCAGGGTCCCGGGAGACCCAGTACTTC	CATSPGSRETQYF
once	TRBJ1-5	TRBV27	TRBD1	TGTGCCAGCAGTCGGACAGGGGCCCTAGATCAGCCCCAGCATTTT	CASSRTGALDQPQHF
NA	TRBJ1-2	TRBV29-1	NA	TGCAGCGTTGGTGACTTTCCTCTCTATGGCTACACCTTC	CSVGDFPLYGYTF
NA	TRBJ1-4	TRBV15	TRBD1	TGTGCCACCAGCAGAGAGTGGGGACAGGGGGCGGTTGAAAAACTGTTTTTT	CATSREWGQGAVEKLFF
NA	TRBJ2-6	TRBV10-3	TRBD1	TGTGCCATCAGTGAGGGGGGACAGTCCTCTGGGGCCAACGTCCTGACTTTC	CAISEGGQSSGANVLTF
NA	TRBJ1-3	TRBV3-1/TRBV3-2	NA	TGTGCCACCTATCAATCAGGATCCGGAAACACCATATATTTT	CATYQSGSGNTIYF
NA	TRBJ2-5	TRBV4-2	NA	TGTGCCAGCAGCCGGGGGGGTCCACAGGGTAATCAAGAGACCCAGTACTTC	CASSRGGPQGNQETQYF
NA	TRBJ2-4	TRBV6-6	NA	TGTGCCAGCAGTTACCTCAGCGGAGTCAAAAACATTCAGTACTTC	CASSYLSGVKNIQYF
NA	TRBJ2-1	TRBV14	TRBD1	TGTGCCAGCAGTCGGCAGGGGGCCATCAATGAGCAGTTCTTC	CASSRQGAINEQFF
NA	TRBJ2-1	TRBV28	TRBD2	TGTGCCAGCAGCCTAGGACTAGCGGGATTCTTCAATGAGCAGTTCTTC	CASSLGLAGFFNEQFF
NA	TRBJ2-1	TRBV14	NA	TGTGCCAGCAGCCAAGACAGGGGTCCCTACAATGAGCAGTTCTTC	CASSQDRGPYNEQFF
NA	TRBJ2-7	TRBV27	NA	TGTGCCAGCAGTAAGCAGGCTGAAGTAACCTCCTACGAGCAGTACTTC	CASSKQAEVTSYEQYF
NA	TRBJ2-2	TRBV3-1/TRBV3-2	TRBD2	TGTGCCAGCAGCCAGGGGGCCGGGACTAGAGTCACCGGGGAGCTGTTTTTT	CASSQGAGTRVTGELFF